Each of the 8 T cell receptor beta chains below was sequenced from the same sample in a study of T cell responses to AZD1222 COVID-19 vaccine. Here immunoSEQ multiplex PCR was the method, and the copy in TCRdb shows in-frame clones only, minus some. The table has some 140,000 clones, approximately 85% seen once. The sample consisted of peripheral blood, taken 28 days after the second dose of the MenACWY control vaccine. The receptors derive from an adult who received the MenACWY meningococcal vaccine as a control.

The rearrangement uses TRBV6-1 and TRBJ2-1; TRBD1 matches at 10 bases. Per the germline V gene, CDR1 is MNHNS and CDR2 is SASEGT. V lost 4 bases to trimming and J lost 1 base; unmatched junction nucleotides: 7. This CDR3 has 17 amino acids. CDR3 DNA sequence: TGTGCCAGCAGTGCACCGACAGGGGGCAGATCCTACAATGAGCAGTTCTTC. It codes for CASSAPTGGRSYNEQFF.

This rearrangement joins TRBV28 to TRBJ2-1; 11 bases are a match to TRBD1. The CDR3 totals 15 residues. Per germline, CDR1 MDHEN and CDR2 SYDVKM. J gave up 9 bases and V 2 bases, and 6 bases lay outside the gene matches. CDR3 loop: CASSLLGQGGLEQFF. The CDR3 DNA is TGTGCCAGCAGTTTACTGGGACAGGGGGGGCTTGAGCAGTTCTTC.

The V call is TRBV28, the J call TRBJ1-1, with a tentative D call TRBD1 (5 bases). The CDR3 loop spans 12 amino acids. Between the trimmed V and J ends, which lost 6 bases and 11 bases, there was a span of 16 bases. Germline CDR1 reads MDHEN; CDR2 reads SYDVKM. CDR3 amino acids: CASSGRVQVAFF. The CDR3, as DNA: TGTGCCAGCAGCGGCAGGGTCCAGGTGGCTTTCTTT.

J is TRBJ2-7 and V is TRBV18; D is tentatively TRBD1 or TRBD2 (6 bases each). Germline CDR1 KGHSH, CDR2 LQKENI. The V gene lost 11 bases and the J gene lost 2 bases, with 13 bases spanning the gap. This CDR3 has 12 amino acids. CDR3 region: CAGGQTAYEQYF. CDR3 bases: TGTGCCGGGGGGCAGACCGCCTACGAGCAGTACTTC. Together with reference TRBV18 and TRBJ2-7, the CDR3 gives the full variable domain: NAGVMQNPRHLVRRRGQEARLRCSPMKGHSHVYWYRQLPEEGLKFMVYLQKENIIDESGMPKERFSAEFPKEGPSILRIQQVVRGDSAAYFCAGGQTAYEQYFGPGTRLTVT.

This chain joins TRBV6-5 and TRBJ2-7, with TRBD2 matching 10 bases. CDR1 MNHEY and CDR2 SVGAGI come from the germline V gene. This CDR3 region has 14 residues. J lost 3 bases, V lost 8 bases, and 7 bases had no gene match. The CDR3 bases are TGTGCCAGCGCGAGAGTAGCGGGGGGCTACGAGCAGTACGTC. Translating it yields CASARVAGGYEQYV.

This chain links TRBV9 with TRBJ2-1; 9 bases agree with TRBD2. V was pared by 0 bases and J by 12 bases, with 16 bases of the junction left unmatched. CDR1 and CDR2 from the germline V gene are SGDLS and YYNGEE. The CDR3 has 17 residues. The CDR3 spells CASSVATGVAGEAGQFF. The CDR3 nucleotides are TGTGCCAGCAGCGTAGCTACGGGGGTAGCGGGAGAAGCCGGGCAGTTCTTC.

V and J are TRBV5-1 and TRBJ2-2; D gene unclear. The length of the CDR3 is 15 residues. Trimming took 0 bases from V and 5 from J, leaving 11 bases between them. CDR1 SGHRS and CDR2 YFSETQ come from the germline V gene. The CDR3 sequence: CASSLVIADTGELFF. The CDR3 DNA reads TGCGCCAGCAGCTTGGTAATCGCGGATACCGGGGAGCTGTTTTTT.

This rearrangement joins TRBV7-9 to TRBJ2-6; D perhaps matches TRBD1 (6 bases). The germline V gene encodes CDR1 SEHNR and CDR2 FQNEAQ (reference sequence). V was shortened by 5 bases and J by 4 bases, with 15 bases between the two germline ends. CDR3 length: 16 residues. This CDR3 reads CASSPPWGQGANVLTF. CDR3 DNA: TGTGCCAGCAGCCCGCCATGGGGGCAGGGGGCCAACGTCCTGACTTTC.